This is a list of T cell receptor beta chains from one sample in a study of blood T cell repertoires in COVID-19. Profiling relied on immunoSEQ multiplex PCR, and the TCRdb table lists in-frame clones only, not all of them. The data hold about 160,000 clones, with 60% to 85% observed a single time. Sample: peripheral blood. These receptors all stem from a man aged 55 to 69 with acute or convalescent COVID-19. CDR3s include the opening cysteine and the closing phenylalanine or tryptophan. Each record gives: clone size, J gene, D gene, V gene, CDR3 protein, CDR3 DNA. D genes are given only for firm matches. Clone size is not always given. Where it is, it says once, few, many or a class for expanded clones.

>once|TRBJ1-1|.|TRBV4-2
CASSDSRGSTEAFF
TGTGCCAGCAGCGACAGCAGGGGTTCCACTGAAGCTTTCTTT
>.|TRBJ2-1|TRBD2|TRBV11-2
CASSPTSGGLIEQFF
TGTGCCAGCAGCCCGACTAGCGGGGGGCTGATTGAGCAGTTCTTC
>.|TRBJ2-5|.|TRBV30
CAWEAAAQETQYF
TGTGCCTGGGAGGCGGCCGCTCAAGAGACCCAGTACTTC
>once|TRBJ2-3|.|TRBV27
CASSLFLRGPGTDTQYF
TGTGCCAGCAGTTTATTCTTAAGAGGGCCGGGCACAGATACGCAGTATTTT
>.|TRBJ2-7|TRBD1|TRBV9
CASSKRDRARSYEQYF
TGTGCCAGCAGCAAGAGGGACAGGGCCCGCTCCTACGAGCAGTACTTC
>.|TRBJ2-5|TRBD2|TRBV5-1
CASSPDLAGVGETQYF
TGCGCCAGCAGCCCGGACCTAGCGGGGGTGGGGGAGACCCAGTACTTC
>few|TRBJ1-5|TRBD1|TRBV5-6
CASSLGQGVAQHF
TGTGCCAGCAGCCTAGGACAGGGGGTAGCCCAGCATTTT
>.|TRBJ2-5|.|TRBV9
CASSVGHRVYQETQYF
TGTGCCAGCAGCGTAGGACACAGGGTGTACCAAGAGACCCAGTACTTC
>.|TRBJ1-1|TRBD1|TRBV7-6
CASSLAPGGEGTEAFF
TGTGCCAGCAGCTTAGCCCCAGGGGGCGAGGGCACTGAAGCTTTCTTT
>.|TRBJ2-3|TRBD2|TRBV7-8
CASSPLAGEDTQYF
TGTGCCAGCAGCCCCTTAGCGGGGGAAGATACGCAGTATTTT
>once|TRBJ2-1|TRBD2|TRBV11-3
CASSLDQAGGRNEQFF
TGTGCCAGCAGCTTAGATCAGGCGGGGGGTAGGAATGAGCAGTTCTTC
>.|TRBJ2-1|.|TRBV12-3/TRBV12-4
CASSFIVAEQFF
TGTGCCAGCAGTTTCATCGTGGCTGAGCAGTTCTTC
>.|TRBJ1-4|.|TRBV4-3
CASSQDRGVGEKLFF
TGCGCCAGCAGCCAAGATCGGGGGGTGGGAGAAAAACTGTTTTTT
>.|TRBJ1-1|TRBD1|TRBV30
CAWTVGQGMNTEAFF
TGTGCCTGGACTGTAGGACAGGGCATGAACACTGAAGCTTTCTTT
>.|TRBJ1-4|.|TRBV24-1
CATSDSRDLGGEKLFF
TGTGCCACCAGTGATTCCCGTGATCTGGGAGGGGAAAAACTGTTTTTT
>.|TRBJ1-1|.|TRBV5-1
CASSQTFDRRFSLGPEAFF
TGCGCCAGCAGCCAGACATTCGACAGGAGATTTTCGCTAGGCCCCGAAGCTTTCTTT
>.|TRBJ2-3|TRBD2|TRBV5-1
CASSLEGTSGGDTQYF
TGCGCCAGCAGCTTGGAGGGGACTAGCGGGGGAGATACGCAGTATTTT
>.|TRBJ1-5|TRBD1|TRBV7-2
CASSPRDRAEQPQHF
TGTGCCAGCAGCCCAAGGGACAGGGCGGAGCAGCCCCAGCATTTT
>.|TRBJ1-6|TRBD1|TRBV30
CAWSKLDRASNSPLHF
TGTGCCTGGAGTAAGTTGGACAGGGCTAGTAATTCACCCCTCCACTTT
>few|TRBJ2-2|.|TRBV5-6
CASSLRGADTGELFF
TGTGCCAGCAGCTTGCGGGGGGCGGACACCGGGGAGCTGTTTTTT
>.|TRBJ1-1|TRBD1|TRBV6-5
CASSYTTGATEAFF
TGTGCCAGCAGTTACACAACAGGGGCAACTGAAGCTTTCTTT
>many|TRBJ2-7|.|TRBV5-5
CASSADTEQYF
TGTGCCAGCAGCGCGGATACAGAGCAGTACTTC